One sample yielded the 24 T cell receptor beta chains listed below, sequenced in a study of identical twins. One entry per CDR3 protein, called by TCRdb with MiXCR from the 5' RACE reads. The profile shows hundreds of thousands of distinct CDR3 sequences, roughly an eighth of them singletons. These sequences were also reported in another study, on yellow fever vaccine responses in identical twins.

Sequences were obtained from PBMCs. The receptors derive from a woman between 18 and 30 years old in good health.

The sample holds many counts of this clonotype. The V gene is TRBV6-5, the J gene TRBJ1-3; 7 nucleotides match TRBD1. Trimming took 3 bases from V and 0 from J; bases not matched to a gene: 8. The CDR3 extends over 17 amino acids. The germline CDR1 and CDR2 sequences are MNHEY and SVGAGI. Here the CDR3 reads CASSYNGQDPSGNTIYF. The CDR3 DNA reads TGTGCCAGCAGTTATAATGGACAGGATCCCTCTGGAAACACCATATATTTT.

This chain links TRBV20-1 with TRBJ1-1, with D possibly matching TRBD1 (5 bases). Looked up from germline, CDR1 is DFQATT and CDR2 is SNEGSKA (reference sequence). V was trimmed by 0 bases and J by 5 bases, leaving 13 bases between them. CDR3 length: 14 residues. The CDR3 sequence is CSARDGGKLTEAFF. CDR3 nucleotides: TGCAGTGCTAGAGATGGGGGTAAATTAACTGAAGCTTTCTTT.

This clonotype was counted only a few times. The chain uses TRBV5-1 and TRBJ1-1; D call uncertain. Germline V gene sequence: CDR1 SGHRS, CDR2 YFSETQ. This CDR3 region has 14 residues. Trimming took 4 bases from V and 0 from J, leaving 10 bases between them. The CDR3 sequence: CASSPDHLNTEAFF. The CDR3, as DNA: TGCGCCAGCAGCCCGGACCACTTGAACACTGAAGCTTTCTTT.

The genes are TRBV5-1 and TRBJ2-3; 11 positions agree with TRBD2. Per the germline V gene, CDR1 is SGHRS and CDR2 is YFSETQ. The V and J ends lost 0 bases and 6 bases, in that order; junction bases with no gene match: 9. The CDR3 sequence is 17 residues long. CDR3 nucleotides: TGCGCCAGCAGCTTGGATAGCGGGAGGGCCCGTGGTGATACGCAGTATTTT. Its protein product is CASSLDSGRARGDTQYF. Together with reference TRBV5-1 and TRBJ2-3, the CDR3 gives the full variable domain: KAGVTQTPRYLIKTRGQQVTLSCSPISGHRSVSWYQQTPGQGLQFLFEYFSETQRNKGNFPGRFSGRQFSNSRSEMNVSTLELGDSALYLCASSLDSGRARGDTQYFGPGTRLTVL.

The chain carries TRBV6-1 and TRBJ1-5; possible D gene TRBD1, 5 bases. CDR1 is MNHNS, CDR2 SASEGT, per germline. V was shortened by 5 bases and J by 9 bases, with 26 bases between the two germline ends. The CDR3 runs to 17 residues. The CDR3 sequence is CASSPRGGRGATGPQHF. In DNA, the CDR3 is TGTGCCAGCAGTCCACGGGGGGGACGAGGGGCGACTGGGCCCCAGCATTTT.

The chain employs TRBV12-3 or TRBV12-4 and TRBJ2-5; D gene unclear. With 3 bases removed from V and 9 bases from J, the gap between germline ends came to 8 bases. CDR3 size: 11 residues. The CDR3 DNA reads as TGTGCCAGCAGTTTCCGGTTGGCCCAGTACTTC. It encodes CASSFRLAQYF.

The chain joins TRBV6-1 to TRBJ2-3, with 10 bases aligning to TRBD2. CDR3 length: 15 amino acids. Germline V CDR1 and CDR2: MNHNS, SASEGT. With 9 bases clipped from V and 6 bases from J, the junction kept 12 bases outside the gene matches. DNA of the CDR3: TGTGCCAGTCGCTTCCTAGCGGGGGTGCGGGATACGCAGTATTTT. This codes for CASRFLAGVRDTQYF.

This clonotype showed up just a few times. J is TRBJ2-1 and V is TRBV3-1; 12 nucleotides align to TRBD2. Germline V gene sequence: CDR1 LGHDT, CDR2 YNNKEL (reference sequence). V trimming: 4 bases; J trimming: 6 bases; junction bases outside the gene matches: 13. The CDR3 covers 18 residues. In DNA, the CDR3 is TGTGCCAGCAGCCCCTACTCCGAGACTAGCGGGAGTGGCAATGAGCAGTTCTTC. It encodes CASSPYSETSGSGNEQFF.

V gene TRBV6-1 combines with J gene TRBJ1-2; D is perhaps TRBD1 (6 bases). Germline V gene sequence: CDR1 MNHNS, CDR2 SASEGT. The CDR3 consists of 11 residues. The V end lost 6 bases, the J end lost 8 bases, and 10 bases lay between the germline ends. CDR3 amino acids: CASRSGDGYTF. CDR3 in DNA: TGTGCCAGCAGGTCAGGGGACGGCTACACCTTC.

The gene calls are TRBV12-3 or TRBV12-4 and TRBJ2-7, with 9 bases identical to TRBD1. The V gene end was trimmed by 7 bases and the J gene end by 3 bases; junction bases not matched to a gene: 4. The CDR3 consists of 13 residues. The CDR3 sequence: CASTQGQGYEQYF. In DNA form, the CDR3 reads TGTGCCAGCACACAGGGACAGGGCTACGAGCAGTACTTC.

The gene calls are TRBV28 and TRBJ2-5, with D tentatively TRBD1 (7 bases). V lost 4 bases and J 6 bases, leaving 15 bases between the germline ends. The CDR3 loop spans 14 amino acids. Per germline, CDR1 MDHEN and CDR2 SYDVKM. DNA for the CDR3: TGTGCCAGCAGTTCGGCGGCAGGGGGGAAGACCCAGTACTTC. Translating gives CASSSAAGGKTQYF.

The genes are TRBV20-1 and TRBJ2-1; TRBD2 agrees at 10 bases. Germline V gene lookup returns CDR1 DFQATT and CDR2 SNEGSKA (reference sequence). The length of the CDR3 is 13 residues. The junction had 0 bases not matched to a gene; V was cut back by 6 bases and J by 1 base. This chain's CDR3 is CSALAGSYNEQFF. The CDR3, as DNA: TGCAGTGCACTAGCGGGATCCTACAATGAGCAGTTCTTC.

This sequence joins TRBV20-1 and TRBJ2-7; tentative D call: TRBD2 (6 bases). This CDR3 contains 12 residues. The ends were cut back, 0 bases at V and 6 bases at J, with 9 bases in the middle. Germline CDR1 reads DFQATT; CDR2 reads SNEGSKA (reference sequence). The CDR3 region has the DNA TGCAGTGCTAGAGATGCGGGGCGCGAGCAGTACGTC. Protein: CSARDAGREQYV.

This clonotype was seen many times. A junction boundary mismatches the germline segment, possibly from a read error. The chain employs TRBV12-3 or TRBV12-4 and TRBJ2-1; no reliable D call. The CDR3 is 15 residues long. This chain's CDR3 is CASSLGRVSYNEQFF. Here the CDR3 DNA reads TGTGCCAGCAGCTTAGGACGGGTCTCCTACAATGAGCAGTTCTTC.

The rearrangement links TRBV24-1 to TRBJ1-5; the D is unclear. Germline loops: CDR1 KGHDR, CDR2 SFDVKD. The V end lost 0 bases, the J end lost 5 bases, and 7 bases lay between the germline ends. The CDR3 extends over 14 amino acids. The CDR3 DNA reads TGTGCCACCAGTGATTTGGTGGAGGATCAGCCCCAGCATTTT. It encodes CATSDLVEDQPQHF.

The genes are TRBV18 and TRBJ1-1, with D hard to call. Germline V gives CDR1 KGHSH, CDR2 LQKENI. The CDR3 is 11 amino acids. V was trimmed by 8 bases and J by 3 bases, leaving 7 bases between them. CDR3 amino acids: CASVRDTEAFF. DNA for the CDR3: TGTGCCAGCGTAAGGGACACTGAAGCTTTCTTT.

CDR3 coding DNA: TGCGCCAGCAGCCAGGACGTTGCCTCCTACAATGAGCAGTTCTTC. Translation: CASSQDVASYNEQFF. The genes are TRBV5-1 and TRBJ2-1, with D unclear. V was trimmed by 4 bases and J by 0 bases, leaving 11 bases between them. CDR3 length: 15 residues. Germline-derived CDR1 and CDR2 are SGHRS and YFSETQ.

This clonotype was detected only a few times. The CDR3, as DNA: TGCGCCAGCAGCGAGTTGAATGAGCAGTTCTTC. Amino acid sequence: CASSELNEQFF. The V call is TRBV5-1, the J call TRBJ2-1; the D is unclear. Per germline, CDR1 SGHRS and CDR2 YFSETQ. The ends were cut back, 4 bases at V and 7 bases at J, with 6 bases in the middle. The CDR3 totals 11 residues.

The gene calls are TRBV5-1 and TRBJ1-2; 7 bases match TRBD1. J was trimmed by 8 bases and V by 7 bases; bases with no gene match: 14. The CDR3 consists of 14 residues. Germline values: CDR1 SGHRS, CDR2 YFSETQ. The DNA for the CDR3 is TGCGCCAGCTCCACCGACAGGGCGGTAATGGGCTACACCTTC. Protein sequence: CASSTDRAVMGYTF.

The chain joins TRBV3-1 to TRBJ2-7; TRBD2 matches 8 bases. Germline trimming cut 4 bases from V and 0 bases from J; bases unmatched to any gene: 8. This CDR3 spans 16 amino acids. Germline-derived CDR1 and CDR2 are LGHDT and YNNKEL (reference sequence). The CDR3 DNA reads TGTGCCAGCAGCCTCGGGGGGGCTAGCTTCTCCTACGAGCAGTACTTC. Amino acids: CASSLGGASFSYEQYF.

This clonotype has more than one count but fewer than ten. The chain uses TRBV10-3 and TRBJ1-4; D is possibly TRBD1 (6 bases). Between the trimmed V and J ends, which lost 0 bases and 7 bases, there was a span of 6 bases. This CDR3 spans 13 amino acids. The germline gives CDR1 ENHRY, CDR2 SYGVKD. CDR3 region: CAISESGGEKLFF. As DNA, the CDR3 is TGTGCCATCAGTGAGTCAGGGGGTGAAAAACTGTTTTTT.

This clonotype has more than one count but fewer than ten. V usage is TRBV10-3 and J usage is TRBJ2-2; possibly TRBD1 for D (6 bases). The germline V gene has CDR1 ENHRY and CDR2 SYGVKD. Trimming pared 5 bases from V and 1 base from J, leaving 11 bases between. The CDR3 runs 15 residues. In DNA, the CDR3 is TGTGCCATCAGTCGGATGGGACAGAACACCGGGGAGCTGTTTTTT. Residues: CAISRMGQNTGELFF.

This clonotype was seen many times. The J gene is TRBJ2-5, the V gene TRBV20-1; D is possibly TRBD1 (7 bases). The CDR3 contains 13 residues. Germline values: CDR1 DFQATT, CDR2 SNEGSKA (reference sequence). V was shortened by 0 bases and J by 5 bases, with 10 bases between the two germline ends. The CDR3 region has the DNA TGCAGTGCTAGAGAGACAGGGAGGGAGACCCAGTACTTC. It is translated as CSARETGRETQYF.

The rearrangement uses TRBV20-1 and TRBJ2-7, with D uncertain. This CDR3 is built from 13 residues. Trimming left V 3 bases short and J 2 bases short, with 11 bases between. Per germline, CDR1 DFQATT and CDR2 SNEGSKA (reference sequence). The CDR3 is CSASSRSTYEQYF. CDR3 DNA: TGCAGTGCTAGTAGCAGGTCCACCTACGAGCAGTACTTC.